Given below is one TCR beta chain in context. No antigen is known for it. The sample is drawn from a study of cytomegalovirus exposure and HLA in healthy donors. Germline loops: CDR1 MNHEY, CDR2 SMNVEV (reference sequence). V shed 4 bases and J 6 bases; nucleotides not matched to a gene: 5. The CDR3 sequence is 14 residues long. Notes on the study in general: It was reportedly the case that the classifier diagnosed cytomegalovirus status with high specificity and sensitivity.

PCR amplification relied on 60 Vbeta primers (plus 13 Jbeta primers). TCRdb's table, derived via immunoSEQ multiplex PCR, lists solely in-frame clones and lacks some. The sample records 150,000 to 200,000 clones, more than 60% being singletons. This clonotype was sampled from a human donor in good health. V and J are TRBV27 and TRBJ2-3; 9 bases align to TRBD1. Sample: PBMCs. The CDR3 protein is CASSWGQGPDTQYF. CDR3 DNA sequence: TGTGCCAGCAGTTGGGGACAGGGTCCCGATACGCAGTATTTT.